The 21 T cell receptor beta chains in this list originate from one sample, sequenced in a study of blood T cell repertoires in COVID-19. The repertoire was sequenced with immunoSEQ multiplex PCR; TCRdb's copy has only in-frame clones and lacks some. This sample has around 83,000 clones, with about nine tenths found just once. The sequencing sample was made of peripheral blood. Receptor source: a man between 50 and 59 years old with active or convalescent COVID-19.

The chain recombines TRBV4-3 with TRBJ2-7; the D gene is possibly TRBD1 (8 bases). Germline loops: CDR1 LGHNA, CDR2 YSLEER. V was pared by 4 bases and J by 3 bases, with 16 bases between. This CDR3 is 15 amino acids long. In nucleotides, the CDR3 is TGCGCCAGCAGCCGGCTACAGGGGGGGGACTACGAGCAGTACTTC. Translated, it gives CASSRLQGGDYEQYF.

Concerning this clone: A junction end diverges from the germline sequence, so it may reflect a read error. The genes are TRBV2 and TRBJ2-3, with 7 bases that match TRBD1. The CDR3 covers 14 residues. CDR1 is SNHLY, CDR2 FYNNEI, per germline. The CDR3 DNA follows: TGTGGCAGCACGGGATACAGGGGTACAGATACGCAGTATTTT. This sequence encodes CGSTGYRGTDTQYF.

The genes are TRBV28 and TRBJ2-7, with 7 positions matching TRBD1. J was trimmed by 3 bases and V by 6 bases; bases with no gene match: 11. CDR1 and CDR2 from the germline V gene are MDHEN and SYDVKM. The CDR3 sequence is 15 residues long. This chain's CDR3 is CASRETGVLNYEQYF. The CDR3 DNA reads TGTGCCAGCAGGGAAACAGGGGTCCTTAACTACGAGCAGTACTTC.

The chain uses TRBV28 and TRBJ2-1; 9 positions match TRBD1. Unmatched junction bases numbered 10, after V lost 4 bases and J lost 9 bases. There are 15 residues in the CDR3. CDR1 and CDR2 (germline): MDHEN, SYDVKM. CDR3 residues: CASSSPGQGRSEQFF. The CDR3 DNA sequence: TGTGCCAGCAGTTCCCCGGGACAGGGTAGAAGTGAGCAGTTCTTC.

This chain links TRBV24-1 with TRBJ2-7; 7 bases match TRBD1. V lost 2 bases, J lost 0 bases, and 3 bases stayed unmatched. This CDR3 is 15 amino acids long. The germline CDR1 and CDR2 sequences are KGHDR and SFDVKD. The CDR3 coding sequence is TGTGCCACCAGTGATTCCAGGGGGACCTCCTACGAGCAGTACTTC. This codes for CATSDSRGTSYEQYF.

This chain uses TRBV24-1 with TRBJ2-3; D call uncertain. Per the germline V gene, CDR1 is KGHDR and CDR2 is SFDVKD. Trimming shortened V by 5 bases and J by 4 bases, and 12 bases separated the two germline ends. This CDR3 spans 14 amino acids. CDR3 DNA sequence: TGTGCCACCAGTGGTAGCTTGGTTTCAGATACGCAGTATTTT. Its protein is CATSGSLVSDTQYF.

The chain uses TRBV2 and TRBJ1-2; D may be TRBD1 (5 bases). CDR3 length equals 15 residues. V shed 4 bases and J shed 1 base, with 13 bases lying between them. CDR1 and CDR2 from the germline V gene are SNHLY and FYNNEI. CDR3 sequence reads: CASSVVTGVNYGYTF. CDR3 DNA: TGTGCCAGCAGTGTGGTCACAGGAGTTAACTATGGCTACACCTTC. The whole variable domain, remainder taken from reference TRBV2 and TRBJ1-2, is EPEVTQTPSHQVTQMGQEVILRCVPISNHLYFYWYRQILGQKVEFLVSFYNNEISEKSEIFDDQFSVERPDGSNFTLKIRSTKLEDSAMYFCASSVVTGVNYGYTFGSGTRLTVV.

This clone was seen a handful of times. The chain carries TRBV19 and TRBJ1-6; 11 bases agree with TRBD1. V lost 3 bases, J lost 8 bases, and 3 bases stayed unmatched. Per germline, CDR1 LNHDA and CDR2 SQIVND (reference sequence). CDR3 size: 15 residues. The CDR3 nucleotides read TGTGCCAGTAGTATCCGGACAGGGGGCGATTCACCCCTCCACTTT. Its translation: CASSIRTGGDSPLHF.

CDR3 protein: CASSRGQLPANYGYTF. Here the CDR3 DNA reads TGTGCCAGCAGTCGAGGACAGCTTCCAGCTAACTATGGCTACACCTTC. The chain couples TRBV6-6 to TRBJ1-2; a possible D gene is TRBD1 (6 bases). The CDR3 length is 16 residues. Germline V gives CDR1 MNHNY, CDR2 SVGAGI (reference sequence). The V gene lost 5 bases and the J gene lost 0 bases, with 16 bases spanning the gap.

The chain links TRBV14 to TRBJ2-1; TRBD2 matches 10 bases. The CDR3 has 18 residues. The ends lost 4 bases at V and 4 bases at J; junction bases unmatched: 13. The germline CDR1 and CDR2 sequences are SGHDN and FVKESK. The CDR3 region is CASSLRHLGTSVYNEQFF. The CDR3 DNA reads as TGTGCCAGCAGCCTCAGGCACCTAGGGACTAGCGTATACAATGAGCAGTTCTTC. Complete variable domain (other parts from reference TRBV14 and TRBJ2-1): EAGVTQFPSHSVIEKGQTVTLRCDPISGHDNLYWYRRVMGKEIKFLLHFVKESKQDESGMPNNRFLAERTGGTYSTLKVQPAELEDSGVYFCASSLRHLGTSVYNEQFFGPGTRLTVL.

The V and J genes are TRBV7-2 and TRBJ1-3; D unresolved. Trimming shortened V by 5 bases and J by 0 bases, and 8 bases separated the two germline ends. The length of the CDR3 is 14 residues. The germline CDR1 and CDR2 sequences are SGHTA and FQGNSA. In nucleotides, the CDR3 is TGTGCCAGCAGCAGACTGCTCTCTGGAAACACCATATATTTT. This sequence encodes CASSRLLSGNTIYF. Full variable domain (remainder filled in from reference TRBV7-2 and TRBJ1-3): GAGVSQSPSNKVTEKGKDVELRCDPISGHTALYWYRQSLGQGLEFLIYFQGNSAPDKSGLPSDRFSAERTGGSVSTLTIQRTQQEDSAVYLCASSRLLSGNTIYFGEGSWLTVV.

The rearrangement uses TRBV24-1 and TRBJ1-1; a weak D match, TRBD1 (5 bases). CDR1 KGHDR and CDR2 SFDVKD come from the germline V gene. Trimming took 3 bases from V and 6 from J, leaving 16 bases between them. There are 15 residues in the CDR3. The CDR3 reads CATSDGGYGASEAFF. The CDR3 DNA reads TGTGCCACCAGTGATGGTGGGTATGGGGCGTCTGAAGCTTTCTTT.

The V gene is TRBV4-1, the J gene TRBJ2-1, with 9 bases fitting TRBD2. This CDR3 region has 16 residues. V was pared by 0 bases and J by 6 bases, with 6 bases of the junction left unmatched. The germline V gene encodes CDR1 MGHRA and CDR2 YSYEKL. The CDR3 spells CASSQDSLAGANEQFF. CDR3 DNA: TGCGCCAGCAGCCAAGACTCACTAGCGGGTGCCAATGAGCAGTTCTTC.

The chain is built from TRBV28 and TRBJ1-5; TRBD1 might be the D (6 bases). CDR3 length: 15 residues. Germline CDR1 is MDHEN and CDR2 is SYDVKM. V gave up 5 bases and J gave up 7 bases, with 18 bases separating them. The CDR3: CASSARDNVWQPQHF. The CDR3 DNA reads TGTGCCAGCAGTGCCCGGGACAACGTTTGGCAGCCCCAGCATTTT. The variable domain in full, completed from reference TRBV28 and TRBJ1-5, reads DVKVTQSSRYLVKRTGEKVFLECVQDMDHENMFWYRQDPGLGLRLIYFSYDVKMKEKGDIPEGYSVSREKKERFSLILESASTNQTSMYLCASSARDNVWQPQHFGDGTRLSIL.

CDR3 amino acids: CASSLVGAGATYEQYF. In nucleotides, the CDR3 is TGCGCCAGCAGCTTGGTTGGAGCGGGGGCCACCTACGAGCAGTACTTC. V is TRBV5-1 and J is TRBJ2-7; 8 positions match TRBD2. Germline V CDR1 and CDR2: SGHRS, YFSETQ. The CDR3 spans 16 residues. With V trimmed by 0 bases and J by 2 bases, 7 bases remained unmatched.

This sequence joins TRBV11-3 and TRBJ2-7, with 7 bases aligning to TRBD1. Germline CDR1 is SGHNT and CDR2 is YENEEA. This CDR3 is built from 18 residues. V was pared by 6 bases and J by 3 bases, with 20 bases of the junction left unmatched. Written as DNA, the CDR3 is TGTGCCAGCAGTAGTTTTGTCGGCCTCGGGACAGCGTACTACGAGCAGTACTTC. Translated, it gives CASSSFVGLGTAYYEQYF.

A remark on this clone: The identical CDR3 is also encoded by other nucleotide sequences in the sample. V is TRBV6-2 or TRBV6-3 and J is TRBJ2-5; possible D gene TRBD1, 6 bases. From germline, CDR1 is MNHEY and CDR2 SVGEGT. Trimming took off 4 bases at V and 5 bases at J, with 23 bases between the two ends. The CDR3 covers 17 residues. CDR3 sequence (DNA): TGTGCCAGCAGTTCCCCAACGGACACAGGGCTTCGGGAGACCCAGTACTTC. Its protein product is CASSSPTDTGLRETQYF.

V is TRBV14 and J is TRBJ2-5, with 7 bases matching TRBD1. The CDR3 runs to 14 residues. V shed 2 bases, J shed 3 bases, and the junction held 3 bases outside the gene matches. Germline V CDR1 and CDR2: SGHDN, FVKESK. The DNA for the CDR3 is TGTGCCAGCAGCCAACTGACAGGGAAAGAGACCCAGTACTTC. The encoded protein is CASSQLTGKETQYF.

The chain recombines TRBV10-1 with TRBJ2-3; D remains ambiguous. CDR3 size: 15 residues. CDR1 WNHNN and CDR2 SYGVQD come from the germline V gene (reference sequence). Trimming removed 3 bases at V and 0 bases at J, with 10 bases between. CDR3 region: CASSESVSSTDTQYF. CDR3 nucleotides: TGCGCCAGCAGTGAATCGGTGTCTAGCACAGATACGCAGTATTTT.

The rearrangement links TRBV5-1 to TRBJ2-7; D gene unclear. Trimming pared 0 bases from V and 0 bases from J, leaving 7 bases between. Germline CDR1 reads SGHRS; CDR2 reads YFSETQ. The CDR3 sequence is 14 residues long. The CDR3 region is CASSLDGNSYEQYF. The CDR3 region has the DNA TGCGCCAGCAGCTTGGATGGCAACTCCTACGAGCAGTACTTC.

For the CDR3, the DNA is TGTGCCAGTAGCCCCGACCGGGGGGTAAACAATGAGCAGTTCTTC. Residues: CASSPDRGVNNEQFF. The chain recombines TRBV19 with TRBJ2-1, with 7 positions matching TRBD2. Germline CDR1 is LNHDA and CDR2 is SQIVND (reference sequence). The CDR3 covers 15 residues. Trimming at V came to 6 bases and at J to 5 bases, leaving 10 bases not matched to a gene.